The source of this T cell receptor (beta chain) is a study of T cell repertoires in cytomegalovirus infection. Overall study: Carrying CMV and the relevant HLA type showed in public TCR beta signatures.

General study points: Accumulated public TCR beta family frequency recognized individuals carrying CMV together with the relevant HLA. HLA-C-restricted, CMV-specific TCR beta clonotypes were dominant ex vivo.

This clonotype was seen at least ten times. As yet, its antigen is unknown. Using its own MiXCR run on the reads, TCRdb lists one record per CDR3 protein. The profile covers more than 400,000 distinct CDR3 sequences, with around a quarter appearing a single time and less than 15% taken by the ten largest. The sequenced sample consisted of PBMCs. This clonotype was sampled from a human donor in good health (CMV status not recorded). Some clones in this sample may be carry-over from other donors' samples.

For the CDR3, the DNA is TGTGCCAGCAGCGTGGGGACTAGCGGGAGGGGGCAAGAGACCCAGTACTTC. This encodes CASSVGTSGRGQETQYF. V and J are TRBV11-2 and TRBJ2-5, with TRBD2 matching over 16 bases. Germline values: CDR1 SGHAT, CDR2 FQNNGV. The trim removed 5 bases at V and 2 bases at J, leaving 5 bases unmatched. This CDR3 spans 17 amino acids.